The clone carrying this T cell receptor (beta chain) was counted a few times. Its antigen is still unknown. MiXCR, run by TCRdb on the RT-PCR reads, gives a single entry per CDR3 protein. The sample lists some 500,000 distinct CDR3 sequences, about 25% occurring once. This record belongs to a study of response to subunit inactivated influenza vaccine. Study results and caveats: It was suggested by the authors that few new T cells are recruited by each seasonal influenza vaccination.

The length of the CDR3 is 17 residues. The J segment lost 4 bases and the V segment lost 4 bases, leaving 11 bases of the junction unmatched. Germline values: CDR1 DFQATT, CDR2 SNEGSKA (reference sequence). Sequences were derived from CD4+ T cells sorted from PBMCs, sampled 5 days after vaccination. V gene TRBV20-1 combines with J gene TRBJ2-7; 15 positions match TRBD2. This sequence originates from a man in his fifties or sixties who received an inactivated influenza vaccine. The CDR3 sequence is CSATRTSGRGMGYEQYF. CDR3 sequence (DNA): TGCAGTGCTACCCGGACTAGCGGGAGGGGGATGGGGTACGAGCAGTACTTC.